This entry lists 16 T cell receptor beta chains sequenced from one sample in a study of blood T cells in healthy people across ages. Alongside a J-beta primer mix, a sample-barcoded 5' primer served in a second PCR lasting roughly 7 to 11 cycles. Each CDR3 protein is one row after TCRdb ran MiXCR on the 5' RACE reads. The profile covers hundreds of thousands of distinct CDR3 sequences, with 25% to 35% appearing a single time and around 14% taken by the ten largest. The specimen sequenced was blood. Receptors were obtained from a woman older than 75 in good health.

This clonotype was seen many times. The rearrangement links TRBV7-6 to TRBJ2-1; no reliable D call. Per the germline V gene, CDR1 is SGHVS and CDR2 is FNYEAQ. Trimming took off 4 bases at V and 1 base at J, with 11 bases between the two ends. The CDR3 is 15 amino acids. This chain's CDR3 is CASSSTYASYNEQFF. In DNA, the CDR3 is TGTGCCAGCAGCTCTACATACGCTTCCTACAATGAGCAGTTCTTC.

The V and J genes are TRBV5-5 and TRBJ2-5; maybe TRBD1 (7 bases). TRBJ2-7 matches the DNA end more closely, so the J call is doubtful. CDR1 and CDR2 from the germline V gene are SGHKS and YYEKEE (reference sequence). The CDR3 loop spans 14 amino acids. The CDR3 sequence: CASGGGTVWGEQYF. The CDR3, as DNA: TGTGCCAGCGGCGGAGGGACAGTTTGGGGCGAGCAGTACTTC.

Turning to this clonotype: A much larger clone is a single base away; this may be a read error. This chain uses TRBV12-3 or TRBV12-4 with TRBJ2-3, with D unclear. V lost 0 bases and J 0 bases, leaving 10 bases between the germline ends. The CDR3 has 16 residues. CDR3 sequence reads: CASSLAIGESTDTQYF. CDR3 DNA sequence: TGTGCCAGCAGTTTAGCGATCGGAGAGAGCACAGATACGCAGTATTTT.

This clonotype was counted ten times or more. The chain recombines TRBV6-5 with TRBJ2-6, with 7 bases aligning to TRBD1. This CDR3 comprises 18 residues. With V trimmed by 0 bases and J by 3 bases, 8 bases remained unmatched. The V gene's germline CDR1 is MNHEY and CDR2 SVGAGI. CDR3 DNA sequence: TGTGCCAGCAGTTACTCGAACAGGGGAGTAGATGGGGCCAACGTCCTGACTTTC. Amino acids: CASSYSNRGVDGANVLTF.

In regard to this clonotype: A clone one base away is much larger, so this may be a read error. J is TRBJ2-3 and V is TRBV7-9, with TRBD2 matching 8 bases. CDR3 length: 16 residues. The J segment lost 1 base and the V segment lost 5 bases, leaving 8 bases of the junction unmatched. Germline values: CDR1 SEHNR, CDR2 FQNEAQ (reference sequence). CDR3 sequence: CASSDKRAGGTDTQYF. Written as DNA, the CDR3 is TGTGCCAGCAGCGACAAACGAGCGGGGGGCACAGATACGCAGTATTTT.

Here the CDR3 DNA reads TGCAGCGTTGGCAATAGCGGGGGGGCCTTCACCGGGGAGCTGTTTTTT. This gives the protein CSVGNSGGAFTGELFF. The chain recombines TRBV29-1 with TRBJ2-2, with 11 bases identical to TRBD2. V was pared by 4 bases and J by 4 bases, with 8 bases of the junction left unmatched. Germline V CDR1 and CDR2: SQVTM, ANQGSEA. The CDR3 contains 16 residues.

This clonotype has a count of ten or more. CDR3 protein: CASSQLAGGNYEQYF. The CDR3 nucleotides are TGTGCCAGCAGCCAACTAGCGGGGGGGAACTACGAGCAGTACTTC. The J gene is TRBJ2-7, the V gene TRBV4-2, with 12 bases lining up with TRBD2. The CDR3 totals 15 residues. Looked up from germline, CDR1 is LGHNA and CDR2 is YNFKEQ. Trimming removed 2 bases from V and 3 bases from J; junction bases left unmatched: 2.

With regard to this clonotype: One end of the junction does not line up with germline, which may come from a read error. J is TRBJ2-2 and V is TRBV5-5; D possibly matches TRBD1 or TRBD2 (5 bases each). This CDR3 region has 14 residues. Germline assignment: CDR1 SGHKS and CDR2 YYEKEE (reference sequence). As DNA, the CDR3 is TGTGCCAGCAGTGACAGATTGAACACCGGGGAGCGGTTTTTT. It codes for CASSDRLNTGERFF.

The sample holds many counts of this clonotype. The chain joins TRBV3-1 to TRBJ2-1, with 12 bases identical to TRBD1. V lost 4 bases to trimming and J lost 8 bases; unmatched junction nucleotides: 12. There are 17 residues in the CDR3. Per germline, CDR1 LGHDT and CDR2 YNNKEL (reference sequence). CDR3 sequence: CASSRLAGQGALDEQFF. CDR3 bases: TGTGCCAGCAGCCGACTCGCGGGACAGGGGGCTTTGGATGAGCAGTTCTTC.

In this sample, this clonotype turned up a few times. This sequence joins TRBV11-2 and TRBJ1-1, with TRBD1 matching over 7 bases. V shed 8 bases, J shed 0 bases, and the junction held 9 bases outside the gene matches. Germline CDR1 is SGHAT and CDR2 is FQNNGV. CDR3 length: 15 residues. The CDR3 DNA is TGTGCCAGCCTTCTGACAGGGACCATGAACACTGAAGCTTTCTTT. This codes for CASLLTGTMNTEAFF. The full variable domain, in which reference TRBV11-2 and TRBJ1-1 provide the parts outside the CDR3, is EAGVAQSPRYKIIEKRQSVAFWCNPISGHATLYWYQQILGQGPKLLIQFQNNGVVDDSQLPKDRFSAERLKGVDSTLKIQPAKLEDSAVYLCASLLTGTMNTEAFFGQGTRLTVV.

This clonotype was counted many times. J is TRBJ2-7 and V is TRBV15; D unresolved. The CDR3 has 14 residues. The V end was cut by 1 base, the J end by 4 bases, with 11 bases between. CDR1 is LNHNV, CDR2 YYDKDF, per germline (reference sequence). The CDR3, as DNA: TGTGCCACCAGCAGAGGACGGACCCCTTACGAGCAGTACTTC. Translation gives CATSRGRTPYEQYF.

Ten or more counts support this clonotype. A much larger clone sits a single nucleotide away, making a read error possible. The chain couples TRBV7-2 to TRBJ2-5; TRBD1 might be the D (5 bases). V lost 0 bases and J lost 11, with 25 bases in between. Germline V gene lookup returns CDR1 SGHTA and CDR2 FQGNSA. The CDR3 is 17 amino acids. The CDR3 protein is CASSLAGAGVHYNEQYF. CDR3 nucleotide sequence: TGTGCCAGCAGCTTAGCAGGGGCCGGAGTGCATTACAATGAGCAGTACTTC.

This clonotype turned up a few times. The V gene is TRBV10-3, the J gene TRBJ2-3; TRBD2 agrees at 9 bases. J gave up 6 bases and V 6 bases, and 7 bases lay outside the gene matches. Looked up from germline, CDR1 is ENHRY and CDR2 is SYGVKD. The CDR3 loop spans 14 amino acids. CDR3 region: CAIRLAGDLDTQYF. CDR3 bases: TGTGCCATCAGGTTAGCGGGAGATCTTGATACGCAGTATTTT.

The chain uses TRBV21-1 and TRBJ1-2. TRBV21-1 is a documented pseudogene. The CDR3 is made up of 16 amino acids. The CDR3 reads CASSKGGLAEPYGYTF. The CDR3 DNA follows: TGTGCCAGCAGCAAAGGAGGCTTGGCAGAGCCTTATGGCTACACCTTC.

The J gene is TRBJ1-1, the V gene TRBV5-1; D call uncertain. Germline V lookup: CDR1 SGHRS, CDR2 YFSETQ. The V end was cut by 3 bases, the J end by 0 bases, with 9 bases between. The CDR3 contains 14 residues. CDR3 nucleotides: TGCGCCAGCAGCTCTTCAGTGGTGAACACTGAAGCTTTCTTT. This encodes CASSSSVVNTEAFF.

This clonotype has a count of ten or more. This sequence joins TRBV5-1 and TRBJ1-1; no clear D gene. The CDR3 sequence is 13 residues long. Germline assignment: CDR1 SGHRS and CDR2 YFSETQ. With 7 bases removed from V and 4 bases from J, the gap between germline ends came to 14 bases. The CDR3 is CASRPVLGTEAFF. The CDR3 nucleotides are TGCGCCAGCCGGCCCGTCCTGGGCACTGAAGCTTTCTTT. The entire variable domain, with the rest obtained from reference TRBV5-1 and TRBJ1-1, is as follows: KAGVTQTPRYLIKTRGQQVTLSCSPISGHRSVSWYQQTPGQGLQFLFEYFSETQRNKGNFPGRFSGRQFSNSRSEMNVSTLELGDSALYLCASRPVLGTEAFFGQGTRLTVV.